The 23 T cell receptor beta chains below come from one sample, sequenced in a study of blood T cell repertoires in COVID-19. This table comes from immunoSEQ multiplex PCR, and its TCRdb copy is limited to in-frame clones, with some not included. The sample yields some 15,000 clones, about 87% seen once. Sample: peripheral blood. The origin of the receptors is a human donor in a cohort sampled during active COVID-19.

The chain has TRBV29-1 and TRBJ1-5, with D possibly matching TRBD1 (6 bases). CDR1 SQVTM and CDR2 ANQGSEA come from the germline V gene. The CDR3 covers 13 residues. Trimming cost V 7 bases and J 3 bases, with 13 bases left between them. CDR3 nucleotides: TGCAGCGCGGAGACAGGATACAATCAGCCCCAGCATTTT. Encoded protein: CSAETGYNQPQHF.

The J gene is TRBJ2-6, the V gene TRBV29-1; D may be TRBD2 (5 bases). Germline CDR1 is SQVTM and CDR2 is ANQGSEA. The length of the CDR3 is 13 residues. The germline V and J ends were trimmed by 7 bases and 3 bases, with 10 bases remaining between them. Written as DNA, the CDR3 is TGCAGCGCCGGGATTGATGGGGCCAACGTCCTGACTTTC. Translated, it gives CSAGIDGANVLTF.

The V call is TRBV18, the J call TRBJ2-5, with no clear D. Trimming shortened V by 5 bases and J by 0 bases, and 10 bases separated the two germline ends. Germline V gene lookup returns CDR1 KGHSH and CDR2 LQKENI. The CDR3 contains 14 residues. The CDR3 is CASSTTEYQETQYF. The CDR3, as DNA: TGTGCCAGCTCAACGACGGAGTACCAAGAGACCCAGTACTTC.

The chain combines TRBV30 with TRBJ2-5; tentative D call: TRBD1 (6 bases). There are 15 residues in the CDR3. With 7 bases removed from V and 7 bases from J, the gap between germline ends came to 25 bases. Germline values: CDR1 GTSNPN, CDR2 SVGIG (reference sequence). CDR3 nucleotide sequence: TGTGCCTTCTCTATTGGAGACTCGGTAGGGGGGACCCAGTACTTC. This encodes CAFSIGDSVGGTQYF.

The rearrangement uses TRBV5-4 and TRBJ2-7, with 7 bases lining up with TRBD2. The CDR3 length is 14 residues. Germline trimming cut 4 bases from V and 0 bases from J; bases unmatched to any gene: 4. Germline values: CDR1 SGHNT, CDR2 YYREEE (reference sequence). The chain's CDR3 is CASSRTRGSYEQYF. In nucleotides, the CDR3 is TGTGCCAGCAGCCGGACTAGAGGCTCCTACGAGCAGTACTTC.

The CDR3 DNA is TGTGCCAGTACTATTCCCGGGAGGGCCAAAACCGGGGAGCTGTTTTTT. This gives the protein CASTIPGRAKTGELFF. This sequence joins TRBV28 and TRBJ2-2; TRBD2 agrees at 8 bases. J gave up 5 bases and V 9 bases, and 14 bases lay outside the gene matches. CDR3 length equals 16 residues. The germline CDR1 and CDR2 sequences are MDHEN and SYDVKM. Combining the CDR3 with reference TRBV28 and TRBJ2-2 gives the whole variable domain DVKVTQSSRYLVKRTGEKVFLECVQDMDHENMFWYRQDPGLGLRLIYFSYDVKMKEKGDIPEGYSVSREKKERFSLILESASTNQTSMYLCASTIPGRAKTGELFFGEGSRLTVL.

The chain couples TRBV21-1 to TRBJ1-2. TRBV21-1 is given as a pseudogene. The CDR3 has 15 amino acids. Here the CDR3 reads CASLKAPGPYYGYTF. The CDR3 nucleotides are TGTGCCAGCCTCAAAGCCCCGGGTCCCTACTATGGCTACACCTTC.

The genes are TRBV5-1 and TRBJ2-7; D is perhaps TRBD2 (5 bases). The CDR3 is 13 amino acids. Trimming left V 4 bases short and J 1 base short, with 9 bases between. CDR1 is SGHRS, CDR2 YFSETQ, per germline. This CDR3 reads CASSPPGSYEQYF. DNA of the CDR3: TGCGCCAGCAGCCCGCCGGGGTCCTACGAGCAGTACTTC.

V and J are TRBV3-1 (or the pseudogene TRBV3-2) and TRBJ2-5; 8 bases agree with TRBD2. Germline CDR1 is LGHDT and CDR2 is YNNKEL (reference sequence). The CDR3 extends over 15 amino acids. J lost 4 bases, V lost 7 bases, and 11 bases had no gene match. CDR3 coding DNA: TGTGCCAGCACGAACTCGGGGGCGGGAGGAGAGACCCAGTACTTC. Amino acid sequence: CASTNSGAGGETQYF.

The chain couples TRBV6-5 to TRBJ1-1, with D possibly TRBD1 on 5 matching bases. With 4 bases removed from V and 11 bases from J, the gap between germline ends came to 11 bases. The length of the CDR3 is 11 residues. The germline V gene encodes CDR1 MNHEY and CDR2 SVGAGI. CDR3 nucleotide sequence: TGTGCCAGCAGTTCAGGGTCGAGGGCTTTCTTT. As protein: CASSSGSRAFF.

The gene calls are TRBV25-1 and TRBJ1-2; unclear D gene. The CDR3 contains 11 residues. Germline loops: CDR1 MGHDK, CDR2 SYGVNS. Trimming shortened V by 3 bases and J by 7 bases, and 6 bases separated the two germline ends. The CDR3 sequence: CASSDGSGYTF. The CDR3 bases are TGTGCCAGCAGTGATGGTAGTGGCTACACCTTC.

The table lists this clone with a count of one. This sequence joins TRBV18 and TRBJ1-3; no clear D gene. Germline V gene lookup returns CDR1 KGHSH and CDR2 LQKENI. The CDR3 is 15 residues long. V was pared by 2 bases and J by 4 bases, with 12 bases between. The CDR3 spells CASSPAGDSGNTIYF. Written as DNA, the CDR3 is TGTGCCAGCTCACCAGCCGGCGACTCGGGAAACACCATATATTTT.

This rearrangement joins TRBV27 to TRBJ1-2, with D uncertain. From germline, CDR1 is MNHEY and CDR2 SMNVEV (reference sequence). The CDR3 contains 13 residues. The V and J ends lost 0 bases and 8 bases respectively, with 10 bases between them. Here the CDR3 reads CASSLSAGWGYTF. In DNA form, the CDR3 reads TGTGCCAGCAGTTTATCAGCGGGGTGGGGCTACACCTTC.

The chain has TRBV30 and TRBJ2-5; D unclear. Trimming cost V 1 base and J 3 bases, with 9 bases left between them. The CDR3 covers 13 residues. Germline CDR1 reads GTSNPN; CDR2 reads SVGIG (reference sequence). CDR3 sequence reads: CAWSARVKETQYF. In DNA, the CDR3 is TGTGCCTGGAGTGCGCGCGTAAAAGAGACCCAGTACTTC.

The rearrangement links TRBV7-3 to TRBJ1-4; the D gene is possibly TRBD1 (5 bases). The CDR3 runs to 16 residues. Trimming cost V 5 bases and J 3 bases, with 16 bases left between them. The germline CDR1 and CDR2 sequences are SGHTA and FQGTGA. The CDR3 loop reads CASSPRPGLSNEKLFF. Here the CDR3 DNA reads TGTGCCAGCAGCCCCCGGCCGGGACTGTCTAATGAAAAACTGTTTTTT. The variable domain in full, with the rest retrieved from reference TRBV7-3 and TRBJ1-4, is GAGVSQTPSNKVTEKGKYVELRCDPISGHTALYWYRQSLGQGPEFLIYFQGTGAADDSGLPNDRFFAVRPEGSVSTLKIQRTERGDSAVYLCASSPRPGLSNEKLFFGSGTQLSVL.

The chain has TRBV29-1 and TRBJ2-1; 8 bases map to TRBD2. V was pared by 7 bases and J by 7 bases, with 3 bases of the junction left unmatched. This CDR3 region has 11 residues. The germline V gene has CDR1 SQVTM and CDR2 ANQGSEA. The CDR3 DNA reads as TGCAGCGCCGGCGGGAGGAATGAGCAGTTCTTC. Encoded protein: CSAGGRNEQFF.

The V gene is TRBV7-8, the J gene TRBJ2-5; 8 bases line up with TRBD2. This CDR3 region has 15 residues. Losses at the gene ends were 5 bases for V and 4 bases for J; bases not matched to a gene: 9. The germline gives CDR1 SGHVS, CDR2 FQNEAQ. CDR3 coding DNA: TGTGCCAGCAGCCTAAGGGTGCTAGCGGGAGAGACCCAGTACTTC. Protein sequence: CASSLRVLAGETQYF.

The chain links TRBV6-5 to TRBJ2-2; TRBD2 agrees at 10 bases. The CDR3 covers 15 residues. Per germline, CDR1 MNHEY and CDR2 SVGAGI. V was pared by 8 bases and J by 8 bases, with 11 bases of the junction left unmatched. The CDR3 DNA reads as TGTGCCAGCCATACCCTTAGCGGGAGGTGGGGGGAGCTGTTTTTT. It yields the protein CASHTLSGRWGELFF.

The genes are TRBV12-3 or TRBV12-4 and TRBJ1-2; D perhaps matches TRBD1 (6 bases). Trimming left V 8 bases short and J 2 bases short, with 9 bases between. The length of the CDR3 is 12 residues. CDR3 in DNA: TGTGCCAGCCGAGGACAGAACTATGGCTACACCTTC. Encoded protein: CASRGQNYGYTF.

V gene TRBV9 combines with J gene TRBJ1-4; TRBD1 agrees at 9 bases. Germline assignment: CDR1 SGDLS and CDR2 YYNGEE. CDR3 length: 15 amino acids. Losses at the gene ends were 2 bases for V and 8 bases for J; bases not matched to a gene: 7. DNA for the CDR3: TGTGCCAGCAGCGTTAGGGGGACAGGGAAGGAAAAACTGTTTTTT. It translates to CASSVRGTGKEKLFF.

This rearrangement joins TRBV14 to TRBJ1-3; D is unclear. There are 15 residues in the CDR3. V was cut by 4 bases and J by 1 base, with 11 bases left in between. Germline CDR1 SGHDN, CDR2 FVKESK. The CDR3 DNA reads TGTGCCAGCAGCCCTTCCCGGACTTCTGGAAACACCATATATTTT. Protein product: CASSPSRTSGNTIYF.

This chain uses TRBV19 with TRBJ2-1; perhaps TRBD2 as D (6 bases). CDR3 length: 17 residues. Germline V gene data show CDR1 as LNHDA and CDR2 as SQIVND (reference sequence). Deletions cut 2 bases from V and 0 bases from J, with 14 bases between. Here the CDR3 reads CASSIRRTTSSYNEQFF. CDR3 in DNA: TGTGCCAGTAGTATACGAAGGACTACCAGCTCCTACAATGAGCAGTTCTTC.

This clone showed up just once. The CDR3 bases are TGTGCCAGCAGTTTTCTTCGACAGAAAAAAGACTATGGCTACACCTTC. Its protein is CASSFLRQKKDYGYTF. This chain uses TRBV28 with TRBJ1-2; TRBD1 might be the D (5 bases). Germline loops: CDR1 MDHEN, CDR2 SYDVKM. The CDR3 sequence is 16 residues long. V gave up 3 bases and J gave up 3 bases, with 17 bases separating them.